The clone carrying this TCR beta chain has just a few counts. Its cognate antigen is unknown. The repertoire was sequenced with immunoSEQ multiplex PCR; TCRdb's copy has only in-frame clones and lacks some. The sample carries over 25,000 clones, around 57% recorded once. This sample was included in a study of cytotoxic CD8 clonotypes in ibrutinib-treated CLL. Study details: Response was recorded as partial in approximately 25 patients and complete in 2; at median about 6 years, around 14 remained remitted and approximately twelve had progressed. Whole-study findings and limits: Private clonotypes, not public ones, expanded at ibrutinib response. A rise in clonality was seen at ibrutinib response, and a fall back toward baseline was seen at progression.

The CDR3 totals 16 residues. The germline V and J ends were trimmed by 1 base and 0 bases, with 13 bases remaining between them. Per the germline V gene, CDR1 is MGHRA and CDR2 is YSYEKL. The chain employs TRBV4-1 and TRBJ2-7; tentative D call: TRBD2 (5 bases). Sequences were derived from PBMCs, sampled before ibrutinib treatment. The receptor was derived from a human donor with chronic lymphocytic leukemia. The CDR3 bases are TGCGCCAGCAGCCAAGGCCCCTTTGGGAGCTCCTACGAGCAGTACTTC. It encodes CASSQGPFGSSYEQYF.